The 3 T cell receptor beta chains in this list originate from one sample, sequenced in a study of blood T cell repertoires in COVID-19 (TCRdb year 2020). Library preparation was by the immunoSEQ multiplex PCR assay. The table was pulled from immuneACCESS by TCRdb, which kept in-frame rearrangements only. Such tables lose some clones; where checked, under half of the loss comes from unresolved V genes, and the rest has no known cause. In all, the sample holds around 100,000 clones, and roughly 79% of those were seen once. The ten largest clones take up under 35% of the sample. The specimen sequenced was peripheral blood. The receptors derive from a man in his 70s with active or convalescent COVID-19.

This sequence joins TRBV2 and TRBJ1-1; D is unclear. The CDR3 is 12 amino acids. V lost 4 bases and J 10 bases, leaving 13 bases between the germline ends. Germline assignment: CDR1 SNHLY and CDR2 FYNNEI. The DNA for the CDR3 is TGTGCCAGCAGTGCTCAGAAATTCACAGCTTTCTTT. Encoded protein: CASSAQKFTAFF.

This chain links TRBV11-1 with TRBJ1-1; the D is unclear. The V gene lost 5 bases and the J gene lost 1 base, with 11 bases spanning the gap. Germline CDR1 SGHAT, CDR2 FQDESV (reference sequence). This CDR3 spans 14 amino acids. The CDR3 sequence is CASSIRVSNTEAFF. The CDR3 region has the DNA TGTGCCAGCAGCATCCGGGTCTCGAACACTGAAGCTTTCTTT.

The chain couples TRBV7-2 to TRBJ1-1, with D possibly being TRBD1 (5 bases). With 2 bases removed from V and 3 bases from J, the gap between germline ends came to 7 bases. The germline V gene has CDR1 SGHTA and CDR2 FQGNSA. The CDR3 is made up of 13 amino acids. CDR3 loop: CASSLKGDTEAFF. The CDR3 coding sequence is TGTGCCAGCAGCTTAAAAGGGGACACTGAAGCTTTCTTT.